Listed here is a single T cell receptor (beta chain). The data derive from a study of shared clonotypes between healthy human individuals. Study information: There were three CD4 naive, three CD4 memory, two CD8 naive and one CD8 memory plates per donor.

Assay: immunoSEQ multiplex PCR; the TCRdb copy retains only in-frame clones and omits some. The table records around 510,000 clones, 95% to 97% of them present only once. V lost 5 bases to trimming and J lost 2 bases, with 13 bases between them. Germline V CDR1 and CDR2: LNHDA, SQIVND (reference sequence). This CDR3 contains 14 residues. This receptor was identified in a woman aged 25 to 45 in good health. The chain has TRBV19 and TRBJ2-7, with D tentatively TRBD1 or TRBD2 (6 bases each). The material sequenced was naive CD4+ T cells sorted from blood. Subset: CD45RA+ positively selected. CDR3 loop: CASSRGHQTYEQYF. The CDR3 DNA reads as TGTGCCAGTAGTCGGGGGCACCAGACCTACGAGCAGTACTTC.